This entry is about one TCR beta chain. Its antigen is not yet known. From each donor, an approximately 2.5 ml peripheral blood sample was collected into PAXgene tubes and stored at -80 degrees C. Without T cell sorting, total RNA was isolated from whole blood using the PAXgene blood miRNA kit on an automated QIAcube. Peripheral blood from monozygotic twin pairs, either concordant or discordant for inflammatory bowel disease, underwent deep TCRalpha and TCRbeta repertoire profiling that used unique molecular barcoding. For every twin pair, smoking habits were documented, and each individual was categorised as a current, former or never smoker. The germline V gene specifies MNHNS as CDR1 and SASEGT as CDR2. Including the terminal cysteine and phenylalanine, the CDR3 comprises 13 residues. The nucleotide record is missing. This sample is drawn from a study of monozygotic twins with inflammatory bowel disease (dated by TCRdb to 2018 to 2020). Some background on the complete study: The full study comprised 30 or so monozygotic twin pairs: nine German pairs (four IBD-concordant, five IBD-discordant) and 19 IBD-discordant Danish pairs. The search for disease-associated traits relied mainly on comparing, within discordant pairs, IBD patients with their genetically identical healthy co-twins. Each individual had, on average, about 151 000 unique TCRalpha sequences and 181 000 unique TCRbeta sequences available for analysis.

Library preparation employed 5' RACE. Preparation of each TCR library used approximately 3,700 ng of total RNA. For each sample, cDNA was synthesized in eight separate reactions using SMARTScribe reverse transcriptase. Unique molecular identifiers containing a 6-nucleotide sample barcode were introduced through template switching during cDNA synthesis. TCRalpha and TCRbeta cDNA was amplified by two nested PCRs of approximately 17 and 9 cycles, with bead purification after each PCR. Before amplification, the cDNA was treated with uracil DNA-glycosylase and purified using the QIAquick PCR purification kit. In the second PCR, Illumina TruSeq-compatible adapters and sample-specific barcodes were added. TapeStation and Qubit were used to check library quality and concentration, and 5 ng of each library was pooled. Sequencing of pooled libraries was carried out on an Illumina HiSeq2500 single-index Rapid Run using 2 x 100 bp reads and custom sequencing primers. Per the authors' processing: UMI-based consensus assembly with MiGEC version 1.2.6 was used to correct PCR and sequencing errors. MiXCR version 2.1.1 was used to carry out V(D)J alignment, clonotype assembly and CDR3 extraction. Gene usage, clonotype sharing and MAIT/NKT TCR abundance were normalised by analysing the top 1000, 10 000 and 20 000 clonotypes per sample. After downsampling to 27 000 UMIs, diversity was calculated as the inverse Simpson index using the vegan R package. Statistical testing used paired Mann-Whitney U tests on the discordant twin pairs and applied Benjamini-Hochberg correction for multiple testing. TCRdb reprocessed the reads and lists each CDR3 protein sequence as a single entry, with no DNA. V and J calls and clone size were set by TCRdb, not the authors. The table for this sample shows under 200,000 distinct CDR3 sequences. The ten largest make up 2.4% of the sample.

What the research found in general, with its limitations: No single strong signal or clonotype linked to IBD turned up in the results, so the idea that one exists was not supported. IBD patients shared fewer clonotypes with other individuals than healthy twins did, most markedly in patients showing signs of disease activity. Because patients were on differing immunosuppressive treatments, the repertoires may have picked up extra background noise and inter-individual variability. Repertoire similarity did not differ between concordant and discordant twins, which could be due to limited statistical power. Different T cell subtypes could not be distinguished in the analysis. IBD patients had lower TCRbeta repertoire diversity, measured by the inverse Simpson index, than their healthy co-twins.

The V and J genes are TRBV6-1 and TRBJ2-1. The source is a human donor with ulcerative colitis or Crohn's disease, or a healthy co-twin of an affected twin (not recorded which). Sequencing was carried out using blood. The CDR3 corresponds to CASTIVADNEQFF.